Below, 12 T cell receptor beta chains from the same sample are listed, as sequenced in a study of blood T cells in healthy people across ages. A sample-barcoded 5' primer and a J-beta primer mix were used in a second PCR of about 6 to 11 cycles. TCRdb reprocessed the 5' RACE reads with MiXCR, giving one entry per CDR3 protein. The data show around 320,000 distinct CDR3 sequences, with less than 30% seen just once and 25% to 30% held by the top ten. Sample: blood. The receptor source for this set is a woman aged 65 to 85 in good health.

The chain uses TRBV5-1 and TRBJ2-7, with D perhaps matching TRBD2 (5 bases). With the DNA end fitting TRBJ2-1 better, the J assignment may be wrong. Looked up from germline, CDR1 is SGHRS and CDR2 is YFSETQ. The CDR3 is 16 residues long. CDR3 sequence: CASSLDGAPGMDEQFF. CDR3 sequence (DNA): TGCGCCAGCAGCTTGGATGGAGCTCCGGGGATGGATGAGCAGTTCTTC.

There are a few counts of this clonotype. The chain couples TRBV3-1 to TRBJ2-5; the match to TRBD1 covers 7 bases. V was clipped by 5 bases and J by 4 bases; unmatched bases: 7. Germline V CDR1 and CDR2: LGHDT, YNNKEL (reference sequence). The CDR3 runs 14 residues. The CDR3 sequence: CASSKGTDRETQYF. CDR3 coding DNA: TGTGCCAGCAGCAAAGGGACAGATCGAGAGACCCAGTACTTC.

The chain carries TRBV10-3 and TRBJ1-2, with TRBD1 identical over 7 bases. The J segment lost 8 bases and the V segment lost 2 bases, leaving 5 bases of the junction unmatched. This CDR3 spans 13 amino acids. The V gene's germline CDR1 is ENHRY and CDR2 SYGVKD. CDR3 nucleotide sequence: TGTGCCATCAGTGAGGACAGGGTGAAAGGCTACACCTTC. Translating it yields CAISEDRVKGYTF.

This clonotype was seen a handful of times. One end of the junction does not line up with germline, which may come from a read error. The V call is TRBV4-3, the J call TRBJ1-3; the match to TRBD1 covers 8 bases. CDR1 and CDR2 from the germline V gene are LGHNA and YSLEER. This CDR3 has 19 residues. The CDR3 coding sequence is TGCGCCAGCAGCCAAGATTGGCGGACAGGGTCCAGCTCTGGAAACGCCATATATTTT. Its protein is CASSQDWRTGSSSGNAIYF.

In its sample, this clonotype was seen once. The V and J genes are TRBV10-3 and TRBJ1-2; the D gene is possibly TRBD1 (6 bases). Germline values: CDR1 ENHRY, CDR2 SYGVKD. Trimming stripped 2 bases from V and 8 bases from J, with 15 bases between. The CDR3 sequence is 14 residues long. The CDR3 here is CAISERETGHGYTF. The CDR3 DNA sequence: TGTGCCATCAGTGAGAGGGAAACAGGGCACGGCTACACCTTC.

V is TRBV11-2 and J is TRBJ1-6; possibly TRBD1 for D (6 bases). V lost 0 bases and J 4 bases, leaving 16 bases between the germline ends. Germline V gene data show CDR1 as SGHAT and CDR2 as FQNNGV. The CDR3 is made up of 18 amino acids. For the CDR3, the DNA is TGTGCCAGCAGCTTAGATGGGATCTGGACAGATTATAATTCACCCCTCCACTTT. Amino acid sequence: CASSLDGIWTDYNSPLHF. Based on the CDR3 plus reference TRBV11-2 and TRBJ1-6, the full variable domain is EAGVAQSPRYKIIEKRQSVAFWCNPISGHATLYWYQQILGQGPKLLIQFQNNGVVDDSQLPKDRFSAERLKGVDSTLKIQPAKLEDSAVYLCASSLDGIWTDYNSPLHFGNGTRLTVT.

This clonotype appeared a few times. The chain links TRBV28 to TRBJ2-7; no clear D gene. The germline V and J ends were trimmed by 6 bases and 6 bases, with 18 bases remaining between them. The CDR3 has 14 residues. Germline-derived CDR1 and CDR2 are MDHEN and SYDVKM. CDR3 bases: TGTGCCAGCAGGACTCGTCCTAGGTTCTCCGAGCAGTACTTC. As protein: CASRTRPRFSEQYF.

The chain links TRBV28 to TRBJ2-7; possibly TRBD1 for D (5 bases). V was clipped by 4 bases and J by 2 bases, with 15 bases between them. This CDR3 is 15 amino acids long. CDR1 is MDHEN and CDR2 is SYDVKM in the germline V gene. CDR3 sequence: CASSSRTRATYEQYF. DNA of the CDR3: TGTGCCAGCAGTTCCCGGACACGGGCTACCTACGAGCAGTACTTC.

This clonotype was recorded a few times. The chain combines TRBV12-3 or TRBV12-4 with TRBJ1-4; a possible D gene is TRBD1 (5 bases). V lost 2 bases to trimming and J lost 7 bases, with 11 bases between them. There are 14 residues in the CDR3. CDR3 sequence reads: CASSLSGAGEKLFF. DNA of the CDR3: TGTGCCAGCAGTTTAAGCGGGGCGGGTGAAAAACTGTTTTTT.

The chain carries TRBV29-1 and TRBJ1-3, with 7 bases that match TRBD1. The CDR3 spans 17 residues. V lost 3 bases and J lost 3; bases outside the gene matches: 14. Germline CDR1 SQVTM, CDR2 ANQGSEA. The CDR3 loop reads CSVDPMTGLEYGNTIYF. The CDR3 DNA is TGCAGCGTTGATCCCATGACAGGGTTAGAATATGGAAACACCATATATTTT.

This chain uses TRBV29-1 with TRBJ2-5, with D possibly matching TRBD1 (6 bases). The CDR3 contains 14 residues. V was shortened by 4 bases and J by 1 base, with 13 bases between the two germline ends. The germline gives CDR1 SQVTM, CDR2 ANQGSEA. CDR3 amino acids: CSVGGQVVQETQYF. CDR3 DNA sequence: TGCAGCGTTGGGGGACAAGTTGTCCAAGAGACCCAGTACTTC. Based on the CDR3 plus reference TRBV29-1 and TRBJ2-5, the full variable domain is SAVISQKPSRDICQRGTSLTIQCQVDSQVTMMFWYRQQPGQSLTLIATANQGSEATYESGFVIDKFPISRPNLTFSTLTVSNMSPEDSSIYLCSVGGQVVQETQYFGPGTRLLVL.

This clonotype was seen a handful of times. J is TRBJ1-2 and V is TRBV28, with 8 positions matching TRBD1. Trimming cost V 8 bases and J 4 bases; bases outside gene matches: 12. The CDR3 is 15 amino acids. Looked up from germline, CDR1 is MDHEN and CDR2 is SYDVKM. The CDR3 region has the DNA TGTGCCAGCGGCCAACGGGGGACAGGTCGCTATGGCTACACCTTC. Encoded protein: CASGQRGTGRYGYTF.